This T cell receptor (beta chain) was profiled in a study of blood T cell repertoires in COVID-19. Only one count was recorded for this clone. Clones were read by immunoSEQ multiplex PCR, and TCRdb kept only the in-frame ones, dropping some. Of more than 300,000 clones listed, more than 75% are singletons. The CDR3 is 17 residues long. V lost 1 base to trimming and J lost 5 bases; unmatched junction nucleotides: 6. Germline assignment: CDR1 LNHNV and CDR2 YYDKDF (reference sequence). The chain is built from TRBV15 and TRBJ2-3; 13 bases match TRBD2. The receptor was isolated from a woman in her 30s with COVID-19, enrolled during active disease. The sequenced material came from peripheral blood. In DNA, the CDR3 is TGTGCCACCAGCAGAGGGGGGACTAGCGGGAAGTTAGATACGCAGTATTTT. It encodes CATSRGGTSGKLDTQYF.